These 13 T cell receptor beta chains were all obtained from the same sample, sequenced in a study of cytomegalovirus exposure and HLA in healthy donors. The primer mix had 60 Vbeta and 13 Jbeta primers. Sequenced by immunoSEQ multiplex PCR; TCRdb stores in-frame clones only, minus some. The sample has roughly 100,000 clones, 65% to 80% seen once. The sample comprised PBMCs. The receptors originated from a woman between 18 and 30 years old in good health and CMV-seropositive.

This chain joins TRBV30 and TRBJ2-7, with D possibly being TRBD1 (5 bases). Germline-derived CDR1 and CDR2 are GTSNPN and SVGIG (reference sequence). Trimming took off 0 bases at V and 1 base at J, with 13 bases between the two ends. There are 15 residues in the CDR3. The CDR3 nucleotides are TGTGCCTGGAGTGTACGAGGAAGACAGTCCTACGAGCAGTACTTC. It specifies CAWSVRGRQSYEQYF.

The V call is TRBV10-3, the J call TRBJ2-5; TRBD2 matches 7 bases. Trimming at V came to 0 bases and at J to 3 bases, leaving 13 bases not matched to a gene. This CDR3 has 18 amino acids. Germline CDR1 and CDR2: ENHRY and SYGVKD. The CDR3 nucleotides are TGTGCCATCAGTGAGTCTAACCCCCGGGCTAGCGGAGAAGAGACCCAGTACTTC. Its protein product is CAISESNPRASGEETQYF.

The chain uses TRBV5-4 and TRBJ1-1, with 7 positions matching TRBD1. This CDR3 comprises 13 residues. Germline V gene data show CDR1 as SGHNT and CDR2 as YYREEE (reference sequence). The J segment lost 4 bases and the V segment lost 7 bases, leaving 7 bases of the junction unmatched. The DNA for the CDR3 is TGTGCCAGCTTGGAGGACAGGTTCACTGAAGCTTTCTTT. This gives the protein CASLEDRFTEAFF. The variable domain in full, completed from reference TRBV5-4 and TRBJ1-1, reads ETGVTQSPTHLIKTRGQQVTLRCSSQSGHNTVSWYQQALGQGPQFIFQYYREEENGRGNFPPRFSGLQFPNYSSELNVNALELDDSALYLCASLEDRFTEAFFGQGTRLTVV.

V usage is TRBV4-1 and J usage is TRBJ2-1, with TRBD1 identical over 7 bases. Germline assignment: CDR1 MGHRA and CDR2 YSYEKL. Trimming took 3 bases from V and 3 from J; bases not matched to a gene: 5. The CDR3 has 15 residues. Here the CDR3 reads CASSQTTGIYNEQFF. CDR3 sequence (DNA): TGCGCCAGCAGCCAGACGACAGGGATCTACAATGAGCAGTTCTTC.

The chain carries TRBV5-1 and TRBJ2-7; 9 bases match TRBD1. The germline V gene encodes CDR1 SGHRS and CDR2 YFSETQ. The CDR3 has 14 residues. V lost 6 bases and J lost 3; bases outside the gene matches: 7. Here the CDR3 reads CASKLGTGSYEQYF. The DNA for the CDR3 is TGCGCCAGCAAGTTGGGGACAGGGAGCTACGAGCAGTACTTC.

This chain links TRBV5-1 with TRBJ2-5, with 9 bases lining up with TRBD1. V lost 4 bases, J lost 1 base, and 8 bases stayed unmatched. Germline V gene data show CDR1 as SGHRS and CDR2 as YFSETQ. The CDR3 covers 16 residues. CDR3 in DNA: TGCGCCAGCAGCCGAGGACAGGGGAGCCCCCAAGAGACCCAGTACTTC. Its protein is CASSRGQGSPQETQYF.

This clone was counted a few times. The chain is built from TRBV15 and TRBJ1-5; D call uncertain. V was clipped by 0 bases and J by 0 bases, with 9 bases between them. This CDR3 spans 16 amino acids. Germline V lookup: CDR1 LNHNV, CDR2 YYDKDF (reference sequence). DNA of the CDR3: TGTGCCACCAGCAGAGATTACCCCTATAGCAATCAGCCCCAGCATTTT. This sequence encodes CATSRDYPYSNQPQHF.

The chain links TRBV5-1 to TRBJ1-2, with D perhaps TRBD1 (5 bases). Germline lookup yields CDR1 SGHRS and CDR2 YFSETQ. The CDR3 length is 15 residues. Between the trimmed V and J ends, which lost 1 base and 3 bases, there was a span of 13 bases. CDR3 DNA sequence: TGCGCCAGCAGCTTGAGTTGGCAGGGCGACTATGGCTACACCTTC. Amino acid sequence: CASSLSWQGDYGYTF.

CDR3 DNA sequence: TGTGCCAGCAGTGACTCGATAGGTGGGACAGGGCGGGCAGATACGCAGTATTTT. Protein: CASSDSIGGTGRADTQYF. This chain connects TRBV6-4 to TRBJ2-3; 9 bases are shared with TRBD1. This CDR3 region has 18 residues. Germline V gene data show CDR1 as MRHNA and CDR2 as SNTAGT. V lost 0 bases to trimming and J lost 4 bases; unmatched junction nucleotides: 11.

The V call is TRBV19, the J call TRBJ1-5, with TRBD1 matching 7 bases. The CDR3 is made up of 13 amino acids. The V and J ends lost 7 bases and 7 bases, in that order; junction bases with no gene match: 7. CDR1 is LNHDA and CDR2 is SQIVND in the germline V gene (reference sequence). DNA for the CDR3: TGTGCCAGTATAGACAGGGTGGACCAGCCCCAGCATTTT. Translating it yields CASIDRVDQPQHF.

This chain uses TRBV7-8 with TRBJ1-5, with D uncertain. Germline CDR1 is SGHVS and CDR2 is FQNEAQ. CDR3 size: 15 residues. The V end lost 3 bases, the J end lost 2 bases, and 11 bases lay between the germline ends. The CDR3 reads CASSFVEWGNQPQHF. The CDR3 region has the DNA TGTGCCAGCAGCTTCGTGGAGTGGGGCAATCAGCCCCAGCATTTT.

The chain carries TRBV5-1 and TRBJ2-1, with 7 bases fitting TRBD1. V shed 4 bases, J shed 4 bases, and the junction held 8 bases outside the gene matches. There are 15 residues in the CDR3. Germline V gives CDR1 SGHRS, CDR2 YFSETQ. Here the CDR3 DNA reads TGCGCCAGCAGCCGAACAGGGGTGGGATACAATGAGCAGTTCTTC. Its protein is CASSRTGVGYNEQFF. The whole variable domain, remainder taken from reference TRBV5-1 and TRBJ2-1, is KAGVTQTPRYLIKTRGQQVTLSCSPISGHRSVSWYQQTPGQGLQFLFEYFSETQRNKGNFPGRFSGRQFSNSRSEMNVSTLELGDSALYLCASSRTGVGYNEQFFGPGTRLTVL.

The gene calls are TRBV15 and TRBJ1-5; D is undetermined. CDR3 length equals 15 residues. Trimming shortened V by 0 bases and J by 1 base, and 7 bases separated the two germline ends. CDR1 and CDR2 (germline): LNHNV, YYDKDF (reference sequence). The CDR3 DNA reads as TGTGCCACCAGCAGAGACAGGTCGAGCAATCAGCCCCAGCATTTT. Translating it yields CATSRDRSSNQPQHF.